The rows below give T cell receptor beta chains drawn from one sample of a study of control samples from healthy donors and cancer patients. Clones were read by immunoSEQ multiplex PCR, and TCRdb kept only the in-frame ones, dropping some. The sample has about 93,000 clones, less than 90% seen once; the top ten hold about an eighth. The sample comprised blood. These receptors were obtained from a woman in her seventies in good health. Each CDR3 is given without its conserved first and last residue.

V | CDR3
TRBV5-1 | ASSLGQGIDYGYT
TRBV5-1 | ASRVGQGTTSSYGYT
TRBV10-2 | ASSERTGLTEAF
TRBV5-1 | ASSLAPDLNTEAF
TRBV18 | ASSSALQPQH
TRBV6-5 | ASRGRTNEKLF
TRBV7-9 | ASSFGQGGYT
TRBV10-3 | AISETGTSGSLYEQY
TRBV6-1 | ASSEKRGYEQY
TRBV3-1/TRBV3-2 | ASSQVDRAKGYT
TRBV30 | AWNSEDGEQF
TRBV19 | ASRGLYNSPLH
TRBV7-8 | ASSLAGQPSNQPQH
TRBV7-6 | ASSLEAASGGIYNEQF
TRBV15 | ATSRGTAGEKRRSYNEQF
TRBV19 | ASIGPVNTGELF
TRBV12-5 | ASAKLQIQETQY